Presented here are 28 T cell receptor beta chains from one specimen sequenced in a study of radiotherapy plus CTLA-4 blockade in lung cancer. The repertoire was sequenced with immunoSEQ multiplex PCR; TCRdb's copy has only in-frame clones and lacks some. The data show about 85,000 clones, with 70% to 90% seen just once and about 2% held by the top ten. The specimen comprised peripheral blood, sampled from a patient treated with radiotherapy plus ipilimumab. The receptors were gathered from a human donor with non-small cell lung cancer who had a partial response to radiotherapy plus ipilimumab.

The CDR3, as DNA: TGTGCCAGCAGTGAAGGTCAGGGTCAGTACTTC. Protein: CASSEGQGQYF. This sequence joins TRBV25-1 and TRBJ2-4; weak D call: TRBD1 (5 bases). From germline, CDR1 is MGHDK and CDR2 SYGVNS. Trimming shortened V by 2 bases and J by 12 bases, and 8 bases separated the two germline ends. The CDR3 runs to 11 residues.

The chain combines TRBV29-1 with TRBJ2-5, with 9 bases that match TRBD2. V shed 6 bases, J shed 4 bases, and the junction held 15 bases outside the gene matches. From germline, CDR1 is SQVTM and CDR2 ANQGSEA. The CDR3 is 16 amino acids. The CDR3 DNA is TGCAGCGTCCGCGGGGGTCGGACTAGCGTCGGAGAGACCCAGTACTTC. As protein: CSVRGGRTSVGETQYF.

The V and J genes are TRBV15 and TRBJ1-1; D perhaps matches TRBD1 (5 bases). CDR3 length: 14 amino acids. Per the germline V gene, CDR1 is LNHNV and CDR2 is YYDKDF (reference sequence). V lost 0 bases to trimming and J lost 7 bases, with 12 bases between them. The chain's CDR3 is CATSRDVGVREAFF. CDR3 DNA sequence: TGTGCCACCAGCAGAGATGTAGGGGTGCGTGAAGCTTTCTTT.

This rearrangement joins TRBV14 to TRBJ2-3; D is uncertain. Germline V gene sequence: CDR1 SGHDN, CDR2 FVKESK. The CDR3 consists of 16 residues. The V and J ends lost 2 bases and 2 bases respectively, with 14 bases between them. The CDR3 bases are TGTGCCAGCAGCCAATCTCGGGTTAGACTCACAGATACGCAGTATTTT. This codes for CASSQSRVRLTDTQYF.

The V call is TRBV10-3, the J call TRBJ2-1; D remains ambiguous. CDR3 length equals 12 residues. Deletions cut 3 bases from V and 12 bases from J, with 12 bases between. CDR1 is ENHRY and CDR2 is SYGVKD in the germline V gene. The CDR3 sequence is CAISEWAEPQFF. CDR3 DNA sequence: TGTGCCATCAGTGAATGGGCAGAACCGCAGTTCTTC.

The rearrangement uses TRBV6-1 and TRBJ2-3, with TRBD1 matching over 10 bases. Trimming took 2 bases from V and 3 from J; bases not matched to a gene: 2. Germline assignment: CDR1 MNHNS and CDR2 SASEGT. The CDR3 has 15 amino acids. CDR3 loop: CASSERDRGTDTQYF. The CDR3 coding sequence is TGTGCCAGCAGTGAACGGGACAGGGGTACAGATACGCAGTATTTT.

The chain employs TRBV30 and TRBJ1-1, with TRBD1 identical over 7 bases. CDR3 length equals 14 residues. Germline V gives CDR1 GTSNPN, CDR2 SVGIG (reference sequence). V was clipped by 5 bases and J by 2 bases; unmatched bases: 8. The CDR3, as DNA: TGTGCCTGGGGGTCACAGGGGAGTAACACTGAAGCTTTCTTT. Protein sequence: CAWGSQGSNTEAFF.

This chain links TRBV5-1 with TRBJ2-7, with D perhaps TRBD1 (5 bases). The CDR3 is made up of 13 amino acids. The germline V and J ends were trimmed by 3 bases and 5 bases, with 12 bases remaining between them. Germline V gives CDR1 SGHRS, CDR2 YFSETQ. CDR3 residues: CASSSYQGNEQYF. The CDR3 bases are TGCGCCAGCAGCTCCTATCAGGGTAACGAGCAGTACTTC.

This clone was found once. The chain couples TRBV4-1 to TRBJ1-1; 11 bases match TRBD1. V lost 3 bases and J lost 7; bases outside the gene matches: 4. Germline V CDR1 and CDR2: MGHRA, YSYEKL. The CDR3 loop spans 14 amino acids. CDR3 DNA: TGCGCCAGCAGCCACCGGGACAGGGGGAATGAAGCTTTCTTT. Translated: CASSHRDRGNEAFF.

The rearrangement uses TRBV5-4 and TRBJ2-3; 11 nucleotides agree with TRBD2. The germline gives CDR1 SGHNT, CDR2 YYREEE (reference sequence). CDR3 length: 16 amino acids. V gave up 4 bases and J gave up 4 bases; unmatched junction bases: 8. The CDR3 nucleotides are TGTGCCAGCAGCCCTAGGGTAGCGGGAGGGCCAGATACGCAGTATTTT. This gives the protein CASSPRVAGGPDTQYF.

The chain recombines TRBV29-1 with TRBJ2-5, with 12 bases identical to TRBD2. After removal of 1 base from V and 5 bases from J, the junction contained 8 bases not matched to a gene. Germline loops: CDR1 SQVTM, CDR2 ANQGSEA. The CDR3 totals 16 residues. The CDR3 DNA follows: TGCAGCGTTGAAGGACTAGCGGGAGTGGATACGGAGACCCAGTACTTC. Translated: CSVEGLAGVDTETQYF.

The chain's CDR3 is CASTGANSNQPQHF. The CDR3 nucleotides are TGTGCCAGCACGGGTGCCAATAGCAATCAGCCCCAGCATTTT. The chain carries TRBV6-5 and TRBJ1-5; D is uncertain. The V end was cut by 7 bases, the J end by 0 bases, with 10 bases between. Germline V gives CDR1 MNHEY, CDR2 SVGAGI. This CDR3 has 14 residues.

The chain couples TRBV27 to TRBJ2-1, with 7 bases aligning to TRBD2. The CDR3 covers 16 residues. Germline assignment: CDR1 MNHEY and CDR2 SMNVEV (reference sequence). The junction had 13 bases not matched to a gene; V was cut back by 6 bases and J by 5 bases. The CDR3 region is CASSRIRWEGHNEQFF. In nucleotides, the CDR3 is TGTGCCAGCAGCCGAATCCGTTGGGAGGGCCACAATGAGCAGTTCTTC.

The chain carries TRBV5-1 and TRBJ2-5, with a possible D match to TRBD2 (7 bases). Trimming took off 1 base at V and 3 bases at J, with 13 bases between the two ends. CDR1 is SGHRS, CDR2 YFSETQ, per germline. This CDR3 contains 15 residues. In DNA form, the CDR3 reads TGCGCCAGCAGCTTGAAGGGGGGGATAGAAGAGACCCAGTACTTC. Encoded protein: CASSLKGGIEETQYF.

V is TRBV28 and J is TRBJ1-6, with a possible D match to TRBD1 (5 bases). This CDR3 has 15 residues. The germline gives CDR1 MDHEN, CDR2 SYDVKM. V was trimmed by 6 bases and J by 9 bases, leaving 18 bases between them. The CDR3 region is CASSTGGLGSSPLHF. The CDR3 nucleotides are TGTGCCAGCAGCACGGGGGGTTTGGGGAGTTCACCCCTCCACTTT.

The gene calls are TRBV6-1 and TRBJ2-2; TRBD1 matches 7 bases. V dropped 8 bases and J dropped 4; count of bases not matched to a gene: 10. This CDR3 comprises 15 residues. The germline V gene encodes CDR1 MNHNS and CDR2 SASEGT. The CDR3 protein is CASELQGSITGELFF. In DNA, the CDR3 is TGTGCCAGCGAGTTACAGGGGTCAATCACCGGGGAGCTGTTTTTT.

The CDR3 spells CASSSLGREVHGELFF. In DNA form, the CDR3 reads TGCGCCAGCAGCTCCCTTGGGCGGGAGGTACACGGGGAGCTGTTTTTT. This chain links TRBV4-1 with TRBJ2-2, with 8 bases matching TRBD2. CDR3 length: 16 amino acids. Per germline, CDR1 MGHRA and CDR2 YSYEKL. The V and J ends lost 5 bases and 7 bases, in that order; junction bases with no gene match: 12.

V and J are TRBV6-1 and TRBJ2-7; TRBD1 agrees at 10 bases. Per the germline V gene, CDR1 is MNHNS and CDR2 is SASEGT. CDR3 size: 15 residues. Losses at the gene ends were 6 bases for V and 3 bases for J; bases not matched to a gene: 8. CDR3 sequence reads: CASSLSGTGDYEQYF. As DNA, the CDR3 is TGTGCCAGCAGCCTTAGCGGGACAGGGGACTACGAGCAGTACTTC.

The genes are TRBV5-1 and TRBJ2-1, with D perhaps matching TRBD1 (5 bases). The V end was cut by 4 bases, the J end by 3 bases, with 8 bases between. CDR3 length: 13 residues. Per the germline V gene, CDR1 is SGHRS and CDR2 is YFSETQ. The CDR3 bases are TGCGCCAGCAGCATAGACAGCTACAATGAGCAGTTCTTC. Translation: CASSIDSYNEQFF.

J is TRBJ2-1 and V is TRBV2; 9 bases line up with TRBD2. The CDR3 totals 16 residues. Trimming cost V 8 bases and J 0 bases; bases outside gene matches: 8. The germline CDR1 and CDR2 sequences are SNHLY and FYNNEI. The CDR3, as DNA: TGTGCCAGCCATCTCTCTAGCGGGATCTCCTACAATGAGCAGTTCTTC. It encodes CASHLSSGISYNEQFF.

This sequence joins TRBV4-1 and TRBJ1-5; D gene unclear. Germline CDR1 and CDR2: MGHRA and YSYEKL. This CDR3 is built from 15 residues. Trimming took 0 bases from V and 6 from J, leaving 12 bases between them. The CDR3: CASSQEGEGGQPQHF. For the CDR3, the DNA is TGCGCCAGCAGCCAAGAGGGCGAGGGCGGTCAGCCCCAGCATTTT.

The CDR3 DNA reads as TGCGCCAGCTTCGCCTCCGGGACAGGGGACCACGAGCAGTACTTC. Its protein product is CASFASGTGDHEQYF. V gene TRBV5-1 combines with J gene TRBJ2-7, with 10 bases lining up with TRBD1. J gave up 5 bases and V 7 bases, and 12 bases lay outside the gene matches. Germline-derived CDR1 and CDR2 are SGHRS and YFSETQ. This CDR3 has 15 residues.

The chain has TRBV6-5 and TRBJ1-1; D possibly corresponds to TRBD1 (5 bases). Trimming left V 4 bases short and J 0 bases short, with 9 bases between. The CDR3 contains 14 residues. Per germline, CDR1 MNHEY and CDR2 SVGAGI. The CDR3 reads CASSWGYLNTEAFF. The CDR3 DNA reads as TGTGCCAGCAGTTGGGGCTACTTGAACACTGAAGCTTTCTTT.

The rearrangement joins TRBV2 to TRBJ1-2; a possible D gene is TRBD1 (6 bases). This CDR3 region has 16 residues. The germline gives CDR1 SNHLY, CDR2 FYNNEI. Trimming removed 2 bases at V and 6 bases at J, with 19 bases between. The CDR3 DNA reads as TGTGCCAGCAGTGAACCGGGGGGGCCCCATCTTGATGGCTACACCTTC. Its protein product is CASSEPGGPHLDGYTF. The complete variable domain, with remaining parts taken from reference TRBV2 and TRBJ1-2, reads EPEVTQTPSHQVTQMGQEVILRCVPISNHLYFYWYRQILGQKVEFLVSFYNNEISEKSEIFDDQFSVERPDGSNFTLKIRSTKLEDSAMYFCASSEPGGPHLDGYTFGSGTRLTVV.

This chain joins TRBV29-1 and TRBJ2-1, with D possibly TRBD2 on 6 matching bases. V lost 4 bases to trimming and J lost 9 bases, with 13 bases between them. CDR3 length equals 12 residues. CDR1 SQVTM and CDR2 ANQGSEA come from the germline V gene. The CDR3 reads CSVVPSATEQFF. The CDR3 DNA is TGCAGCGTTGTCCCTAGCGCCACTGAGCAGTTCTTC.

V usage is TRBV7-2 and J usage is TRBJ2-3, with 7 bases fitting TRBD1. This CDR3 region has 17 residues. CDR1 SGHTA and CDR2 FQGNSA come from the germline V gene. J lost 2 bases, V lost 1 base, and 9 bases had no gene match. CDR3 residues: CASSLGILGQFTDTQYF. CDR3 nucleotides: TGTGCCAGCAGCTTAGGCATTCTGGGACAGTTCACAGATACGCAGTATTTT.

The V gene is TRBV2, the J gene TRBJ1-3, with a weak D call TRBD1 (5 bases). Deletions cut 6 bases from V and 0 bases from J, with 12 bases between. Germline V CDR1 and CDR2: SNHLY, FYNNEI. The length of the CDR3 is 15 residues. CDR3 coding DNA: TGTGCCAGCAGAGGACAACCCGTCTCTGGAAACACCATATATTTT. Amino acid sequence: CASRGQPVSGNTIYF.

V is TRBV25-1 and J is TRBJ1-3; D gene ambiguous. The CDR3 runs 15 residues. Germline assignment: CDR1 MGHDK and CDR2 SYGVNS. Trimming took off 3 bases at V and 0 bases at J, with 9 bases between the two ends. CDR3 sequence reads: CASSDLADSGNTIYF. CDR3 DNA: TGTGCCAGCAGTGATCTCGCAGACTCTGGAAACACCATATATTTT.